This T cell receptor (beta chain) stems from a study of molecular identifiers for immune sequencing clone quantification. Study overall: Replicate runs used RNA from about 19,000 or 110,000 naive CD8 cells, which was split five ways into aliquots, and four of those aliquots were then sequenced. Study-wide results and caveats: Effector cells had over 98% of their molecules in clones above 20 RNA copies, while naive cells had under 1%. Jurkat TCR RNA spiked in from one cell (amid 950,000 to 1,000,000 naive cells) was reportedly detectable.

Worth noting for this clonotype: Its matching antigen is unknown.

TCRdb redid the calling of the PCR reads with MiXCR, one entry per CDR3 protein. The profile shows nearly 650,000 distinct CDR3 sequences, less than 30% of them singletons. The sequenced material came from naive CD8+ T cells from blood, with Jurkat cell RNA spiked in. Subset meaning: FACS-sorted CD8+CD4-CCR7+CD45RA+ naive T cells. The TCR was taken from a human donor in good health. Some libraries in this study had Jurkat cell RNA spiked in.

The DNA for the CDR3 is TGTGCCCGCCGCTTAGGTGCATCCACAGATACGCAGTATTTT. Protein: CARRLGASTDTQYF. V gene TRBV7-2 combines with J gene TRBJ2-3, with D uncertain. Germline V gives CDR1 SGHTA, CDR2 FQGNSA. This CDR3 region has 14 residues. The V gene lost 11 bases and the J gene lost 2 bases, with 17 bases spanning the gap.